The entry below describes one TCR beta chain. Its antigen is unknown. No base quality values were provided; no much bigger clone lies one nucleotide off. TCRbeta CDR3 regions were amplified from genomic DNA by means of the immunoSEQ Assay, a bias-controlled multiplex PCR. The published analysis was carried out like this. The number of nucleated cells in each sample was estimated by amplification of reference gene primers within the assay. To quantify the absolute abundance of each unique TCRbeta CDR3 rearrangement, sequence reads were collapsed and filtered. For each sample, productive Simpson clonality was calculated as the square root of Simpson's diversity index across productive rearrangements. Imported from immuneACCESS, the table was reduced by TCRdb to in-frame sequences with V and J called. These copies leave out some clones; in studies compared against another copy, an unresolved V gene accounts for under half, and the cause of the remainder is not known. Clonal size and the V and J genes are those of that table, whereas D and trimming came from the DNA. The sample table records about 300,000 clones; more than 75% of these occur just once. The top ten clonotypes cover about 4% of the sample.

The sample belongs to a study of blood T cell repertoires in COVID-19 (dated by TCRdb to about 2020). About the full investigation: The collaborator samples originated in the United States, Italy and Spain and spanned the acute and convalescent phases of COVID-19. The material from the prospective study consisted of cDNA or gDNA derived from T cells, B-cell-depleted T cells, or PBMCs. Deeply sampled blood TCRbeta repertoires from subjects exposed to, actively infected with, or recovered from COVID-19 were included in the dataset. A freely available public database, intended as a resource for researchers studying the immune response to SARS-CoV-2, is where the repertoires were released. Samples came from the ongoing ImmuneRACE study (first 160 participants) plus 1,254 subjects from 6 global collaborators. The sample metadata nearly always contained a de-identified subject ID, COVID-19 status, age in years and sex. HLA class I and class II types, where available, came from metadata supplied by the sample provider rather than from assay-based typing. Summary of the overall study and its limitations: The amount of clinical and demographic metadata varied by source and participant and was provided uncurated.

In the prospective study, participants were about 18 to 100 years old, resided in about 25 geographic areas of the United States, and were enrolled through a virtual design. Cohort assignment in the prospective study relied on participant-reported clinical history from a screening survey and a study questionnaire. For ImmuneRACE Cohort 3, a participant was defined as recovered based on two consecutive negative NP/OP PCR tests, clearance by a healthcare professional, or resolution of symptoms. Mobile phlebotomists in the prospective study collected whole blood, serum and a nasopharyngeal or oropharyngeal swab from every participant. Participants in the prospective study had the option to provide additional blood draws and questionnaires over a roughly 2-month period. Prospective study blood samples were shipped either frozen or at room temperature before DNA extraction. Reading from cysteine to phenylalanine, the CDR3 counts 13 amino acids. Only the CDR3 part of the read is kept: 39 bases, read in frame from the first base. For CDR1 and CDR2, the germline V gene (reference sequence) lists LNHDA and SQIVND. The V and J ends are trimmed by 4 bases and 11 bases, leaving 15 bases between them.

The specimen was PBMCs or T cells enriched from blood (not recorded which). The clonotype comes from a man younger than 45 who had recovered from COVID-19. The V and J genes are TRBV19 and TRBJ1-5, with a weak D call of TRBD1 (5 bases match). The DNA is TGTGCCAGTAGTAACGGGGGGGAAGGGTCCCAGCATTTT. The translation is CASSNGGEGSQHF.